The rows below give T cell receptor beta chains drawn from one sample of a study of T cell responses to AZD1222 COVID-19 vaccine. Assay used: immunoSEQ multiplex PCR; TCRdb lists only in-frame clones, some missing. The data show around 190,000 clones, with around 90% seen just once and approximately 0.5% held by the top ten. The specimen comprised peripheral blood, sampled on day 0 of AZD1222 vaccination. These receptors were collected from an adult in good health. The CDR3 runs from the conserved cysteine through the conserved F or W. D genes are given only for firm matches. Only some rows state a clone size, as once, few, many or a class for expanded clones.

TRBJ2-2	TRBV28	NA	TRBD1	CASSLWDRDTGELFF	TGTGCCAGCAGTTTGTGGGACAGGGACACCGGGGAGCTGTTTTTT
TRBJ1-1	TRBV19	NA	TRBD1	CASSINPRDRSLNTEAFF	TGTGCCAGTAGTATAAACCCCCGGGACAGGTCCTTGAACACTGAAGCTTTCTTT
TRBJ1-4	TRBV4-3	NA	NA	CASSLRQTASREKLFF	TGCGCCAGCAGCTTACGGCAGACAGCCTCAAGGGAAAAACTGTTTTTT
TRBJ1-5	TRBV19	NA	TRBD1	CASSRDRGQPQHF	TGTGCCAGTAGTAGGGACAGGGGTCAGCCCCAGCATTTT
TRBJ2-2	TRBV7-3	NA	NA	CASSPGPANGELFF	TGTGCCAGCAGCCCAGGGCCGGCCAATGGGGAGCTGTTTTTT
TRBJ1-2	TRBV19	once	NA	CASIGRGNYYGYTF	TGTGCCAGTATCGGGCGGGGGAACTACTATGGCTACACCTTC
TRBJ1-5	TRBV5-6	NA	NA	CASSLGHQPQHF	TGTGCCAGCAGCTTGGGGCACCAGCCCCAGCATTTT
TRBJ2-1	TRBV14	NA	NA	CASSQEGAEHNEQFF	TGTGCCAGCAGCCAAGAAGGAGCGGAACACAATGAGCAGTTCTTC
TRBJ1-5	TRBV25-1	NA	NA	CASSDSWTQPQHF	TGTGCCAGCAGTGATTCTTGGACCCAGCCCCAGCATTTT
TRBJ1-3	TRBV7-6	few	NA	CASSQTGNTIYF	TGTGCCAGCAGCCAAACAGGAAACACCATATATTTT
TRBJ2-3	TRBV4-2	NA	NA	CASSPGDASTDTQYF	TGTGCCAGCAGCCCGGGGGACGCCAGCACAGATACGCAGTATTTT
TRBJ1-1	TRBV10-3	NA	TRBD1	CAISRQGSMNTEAFF	TGTGCCATCAGTAGACAGGGTTCCATGAACACTGAAGCTTTCTTT
TRBJ1-4	TRBV19	once	NA	CASSGGNEKLFF	TGTGCCAGCTCGGGAGGCAATGAAAAACTGTTTTTT
TRBJ1-5	TRBV12-3/TRBV12-4	NA	NA	CASSHISRQPQHF	TGTGCCAGCAGTCACATATCACGTCAGCCCCAGCATTTT
TRBJ2-3	TRBV6-5	few	NA	CASSSGPRSTQYF	TGTGCCAGCAGTTCCGGGCCCCGGAGTACGCAGTATTTT
TRBJ2-3	TRBV21-1	NA	NA	CASSKLRQEQYTDTQYF	TGTGCCAGCAGCAAACTCCGACAGGAACAGTACACAGATACGCAGTATTTT
TRBJ2-1	TRBV7-2	NA	NA	CASSLLMSSYNEQFF	TGTGCCAGCAGCTTGCTTATGAGCTCCTACAATGAGCAGTTCTTC
TRBJ2-3	TRBV7-3	NA	TRBD1	CASSPQGAEDTQYF	TGTGCCAGCAGCCCCCAGGGGGCGGAAGATACGCAGTATTTT
TRBJ2-2	TRBV5-4	NA	NA	CASSFTGSAGELFF	TGTGCCAGCAGCTTCACAGGTTCCGCCGGGGAGCTGTTTTTT
TRBJ1-1	TRBV7-9	NA	NA	CASSLVEGPAFF	TGTGCCAGCAGCTTAGTTGAGGGCCCAGCTTTCTTT
TRBJ1-6	TRBV14	NA	NA	CASSQVRGWNSPLHF	TGTGCCAGCAGCCAGGTACGGGGTTGGAATTCACCCCTCCACTTT
TRBJ2-7	TRBV6-2/TRBV6-3	NA	NA	CASSYADREQYF	TGTGCCAGCAGTTATGCGGACAGAGAGCAGTACTTC
TRBJ1-2	TRBV28	NA	NA	CASSLRGGYGYTF	TGTGCCAGCAGTTTAAGGGGGGGCTATGGCTACACCTTC
TRBJ2-6	TRBV6-1	NA	NA	CASSGPRGSGANVLTF	TGTGCCAGCAGTGGCCCACGTGGCTCTGGGGCCAACGTCCTGACTTTC
TRBJ1-2	TRBV29-1	NA	TRBD1	CSVESGQGGLRYGYTF	TGCAGCGTTGAAAGCGGACAGGGGGGCCTTCGCTATGGCTACACCTTC
TRBJ2-4	TRBV7-2	NA	NA	CASSHEIAKNIQYF	TGTGCCAGCAGCCACGAGATAGCCAAAAACATTCAGTACTTC
TRBJ1-2	TRBV9	NA	NA	CASSVDRSGYTF	TGTGCCAGCAGCGTTGACCGATCTGGCTACACCTTC
TRBJ2-7	TRBV4-2	NA	NA	CASSPGQAYEQYF	TGTGCCAGCAGCCCTGGACAAGCCTACGAGCAGTACTTC
TRBJ1-5	TRBV10-2	NA	TRBD1	CASSDRGRNQPQHF	TGCGCCAGCAGTGACAGGGGGCGCAATCAGCCCCAGCATTTT
TRBJ2-5	TRBV28	NA	NA	CASGLPRWGRETQYF	TGTGCCAGCGGACTACCACGCTGGGGGAGGGAGACCCAGTACTTC
TRBJ2-3	TRBV7-2	NA	TRBD2	CASSSGGGDTQYF	TGTGCCAGCAGCTCCGGGGGGGGAGATACGCAGTATTTT
TRBJ1-6	TRBV30	NA	NA	CAWGRGNSPLHF	TGTGCCTGGGGCCGGGGTAATTCACCCCTCCACTTT
TRBJ2-7	TRBV5-4	NA	NA	CASSPGGGGALYEQYF	TGTGCCAGCAGCCCGGGGGGAGGGGGTGCCCTCTACGAGCAGTACTTC
TRBJ1-1	TRBV3-1/TRBV3-2	NA	NA	CASSQGGPRNTEAFF	TGTGCCAGCAGCCAAGGAGGGCCTAGGAACACTGAAGCTTTCTTT
TRBJ1-5	TRBV19	NA	NA	CASSRQYGNQPQHF	TGTGCCAGTAGTCGACAATATGGCAATCAGCCCCAGCATTTT
TRBJ1-6	TRBV5-1	NA	NA	CASSLETANSPLHF	TGCGCCAGCAGCTTGGAGACAGCTAATTCACCCCTCCACTTT
TRBJ2-2	TRBV7-6	few	TRBD2	CASSLEGLAAGELFF	TGTGCCAGCAGCTTAGAGGGACTAGCGGCCGGGGAGCTGTTTTTT
TRBJ2-5	TRBV4-3	NA	TRBD2	CASSLSSGGEETQYF	TGCGCCAGCAGCCTATCGAGCGGGGGGGAAGAGACCCAGTACTTC
TRBJ2-1	TRBV18	NA	TRBD1	CASSQDRVQSYISYNEQFF	TGTGCCAGCTCGCAGGACAGGGTTCAGTCCTACATCTCCTACAATGAGCAGTTCTTC
TRBJ1-1	TRBV18	NA	TRBD1	CASSPPTGRDTEAFF	TGTGCCAGCTCACCACCGACAGGGCGGGACACTGAAGCTTTCTTT
TRBJ1-3	TRBV18	NA	NA	CASSPGGSGNTIYF	TGTGCCAGCTCACCAGGGGGTAGTGGAAACACCATATATTTT
TRBJ2-2	TRBV2	NA	TRBD2	CASSDGGLAGVLTGELFF	TGTGCCAGCAGTGACGGTGGACTAGCGGGAGTTCTCACCGGGGAGCTGTTTTTT
TRBJ2-3	TRBV5-6	NA	NA	CASSLNAGTQYF	TGTGCCAGCAGCCTCAACGCGGGTACGCAGTATTTT
TRBJ2-1	TRBV7-3	NA	TRBD1	CASSLTAGGLNEQFF	TGTGCCAGCAGCTTAACGGCAGGGGGCCTAAATGAGCAGTTCTTC
TRBJ2-5	TRBV7-9	NA	TRBD2	CASSLISGRAGETQYF	TGTGCCAGCAGTCTAATTAGCGGGAGGGCCGGCGAGACCCAGTACTTC